This is a list of T cell receptor beta chains from one sample in a study of identical twins. TCRdb processed the 5' RACE reads anew with MiXCR; each CDR3 protein has one entry. This sample has under 300,000 distinct CDR3 sequences; 6.5% occur once, and the top ten carry 13% to 15%. The data were also submitted as part of a second study, on T cells expressing NK-cell markers.

Sequences were obtained from CD8+ T cells sorted from blood. Every receptor here comes from a young woman in good health. The CDR3 runs from the conserved cysteine through the conserved F or W. A D gene is named only where the DNA matches it firmly. Clone sizes are given selectively: once, few, many, or a class where the clone is expanded.

12	NA	TRBJ1-6	TRBV12-5	many	CASGLDKMVLHF	TGTGCTAGTGGTTTGGACAAGATGGTTCTCCACTTT
14	TRBD2	TRBJ2-5	TRBV7-2	few	CASRDTSGEETQYF	TGTGCCAGCAGGGACACTAGCGGGGAAGAGACCCAGTACTTC
14	NA	TRBJ1-1	TRBV2	many	CASSEGSVGTEAFF	TGTGCCAGCAGTGAAGGCAGTGTGGGCACTGAAGCTTTCTTT
18	TRBD2	TRBJ2-3	TRBV10-3	many	CAISGDWRGAGGTDTQYF	TGTGCCATCAGTGGGGACTGGCGGGGGGCCGGGGGCACAGATACGCAGTATTTT
15	TRBD1	TRBJ2-2	TRBV12-3/TRBV12-4	many	CASSDRQGEAGELFF	TGTGCCAGCAGCGACCGACAGGGTGAAGCCGGGGAGCTGTTTTTT
16	NA	TRBJ2-1	TRBV13	NA	CASSLSWGTQGNEQFF	TGTGCCAGCAGCTTATCTTGGGGGACCCAGGGGAATGAGCAGTTCTTC
14	NA	TRBJ2-2	TRBV6-5	many	CASSYTVNTGELFF	TGTGCCAGCAGCTACACGGTGAACACCGGGGAGCTGTTTTTT
15	NA	TRBJ2-3	TRBV13	few	CASSSASLGPDTQYF	TGTGCCAGCAGCTCGGCCTCCCTGGGCCCAGATACGCAGTATTTT
18	TRBD1	TRBJ2-6	TRBV6-1	NA	CASSEGWDRSSGANVLTF	TGTGCCAGCAGTGAGGGGTGGGACAGGAGCTCTGGGGCCAACGTCCTGACTTTC
16	TRBD1	TRBJ2-7	TRBV5-5	many	CASSAGGTGDLYEQYF	TGTGCCAGCAGCGCCGGTGGGACAGGCGATCTCTACGAGCAGTACTTC
12	TRBD1	TRBJ1-3	TRBV7-7	many	CATEGAGGTIYF	TGTGCCACTGAGGGGGCAGGAGGCACCATATATTTT
15	NA	TRBJ2-2	TRBV4-1	NA	CASSQTQVDTGELFF	TGCGCCAGCAGCCAAACCCAGGTGGACACCGGGGAGCTGTTTTTT
14	TRBD1	TRBJ1-2	TRBV7-6	NA	CASSPRGPSYGYTF	TGTGCCAGCAGCCCCAGGGGGCCCTCCTATGGCTACACCTTC
16	NA	TRBJ2-3	TRBV12-3/TRBV12-4	NA	CASSLRQGPSTDTQYF	TGTGCCAGCAGTTTACGGCAGGGGCCTAGCACAGATACGCAGTATTTT
16	TRBD2	TRBJ2-1	TRBV20-1	NA	CSARDFGAGDINEQFF	TGCAGTGCTAGGGACTTCGGGGCGGGAGATATCAATGAGCAGTTCTTC
13	NA	TRBJ1-2	TRBV12-3/TRBV12-4	NA	CASSLVTPYGYTF	TGTGCCAGCAGTTTGGTCACACCCTATGGCTACACCTTC
13	NA	TRBJ1-1	TRBV5-5	many	CASSFVENTEAFF	TGTGCCAGCAGCTTTGTGGAGAACACTGAAGCTTTCTTT
16	TRBD2	TRBJ2-2	TRBV7-8	many	CASSRGGLAGSGELFF	TGTGCCAGCAGCAGGGGGGGACTAGCGGGGTCCGGGGAGCTGTTTTTT
13	NA	TRBJ2-7	TRBV6-5	few	CASSYQTSYEQYF	TGTGCCAGCAGTTATCAGACCTCCTACGAGCAGTACTTC
16	NA	TRBJ2-4	TRBV5-6	few	CASRGGVGTAGNIQYF	TGTGCCAGCAGGGGCGGGGTTGGAACTGCGGGAAACATTCAGTACTTC
14	NA	TRBJ1-2	TRBV7-9	few	CASRFPGTGSGYTF	TGTGCCAGCAGGTTTCCTGGGACCGGCAGTGGCTACACCTTC
18	TRBD2	TRBJ2-1	TRBV11-1	NA	CASSFWSGGPETYNEQFF	TGTGCCAGCAGCTTTTGGAGCGGGGGCCCGGAGACCTACAATGAGCAGTTCTTC
13	TRBD1	TRBJ2-5	TRBV5-1	NA	CASATGAGQTQYF	TGCGCCTCAGCGACAGGGGCCGGTCAGACCCAGTACTTC
14	NA	TRBJ2-3	TRBV28	NA	CASSLTDSQDTQYF	TGTGCCAGCAGTTTAACGGACAGCCAAGATACGCAGTATTTT
12	NA	TRBJ2-1	TRBV3-1	many	CASSRSLDEQFF	TGTGCCAGCAGCCGGAGCTTGGATGAGCAGTTCTTC
14	NA	TRBJ2-3	TRBV5-1	few	CASSLEGATDTQYF	TGCGCCAGCAGCTTGGAAGGGGCAACAGATACGCAGTATTTT
16	NA	TRBJ2-5	TRBV13	many	CASSLHGGGLLETQYF	TGTGCCAGCAGCTTACACGGCGGGGGCCTCTTAGAGACCCAGTACTTC
14	TRBD1	TRBJ2-5	TRBV7-9	few	CASSYDREQETQYF	TGTGCCAGCAGCTACGACAGGGAACAAGAGACCCAGTACTTC
13	NA	TRBJ2-3	TRBV6-2/TRBV6-3	NA	CASRPPRHHTQYF	TGTGCCAGCAGACCTCCCCGGCACCATACGCAGTATTTT
13	NA	TRBJ1-2	TRBV5-6	few	CASRVFGNYGYTF	TGTGCCAGCAGGGTGTTCGGGAACTATGGCTACACCTTC
15	NA	TRBJ2-1	TRBV3-1	NA	CASSQIISSYNEQFF	TGTGCCAGCAGCCAGATTATCAGCTCCTACAATGAGCAGTTCTTC
19	TRBD2	TRBJ2-3	TRBV11-2	NA	CASSPGLAATENPGDTQYF	TGTGCCAGCAGCCCGGGACTAGCGGCAACAGAAAACCCGGGGGATACGCAGTATTTT
15	NA	TRBJ2-7	TRBV19	NA	CASTPVGGARGEQYF	TGTGCCAGTACCCCGGTCGGGGGCGCCCGAGGTGAGCAGTACTTC